The sequence of this TCR beta chain was determined in a study of T cell repertoires in cytomegalovirus infection (dated by TCRdb to the late 2010s). Describing the broader study: Donor HLA type was relevant to the analysis, as public TCR beta signatures indicated carriage of CMV infection together with the matching HLA type. What the study reported, not specific to this receptor: The ex vivo response was dominated by HLA-C-restricted CMV-specific TCR beta clonotypes, which also provided the single most frequent clonotype in two of eight donors. Cumulative frequency of public TCR beta family members discriminated carriers of CMV infection plus the relevant HLA type in this cohort and an independent 352-donor cohort.

V has 2 bases trimmed and J has 0 bases trimmed; junction bases matching no gene number 4. From a lookup of the germline V gene, CDR1 and CDR2 are MDHEN and SYDVKM. The CDR3 sequence holds 15 residues, the cysteine and phenylalanine included. The DNA shown is the 45-base CDR3, in frame from base 1. TCRdb shows the sequencer as Illumina HiSeq 1500. Clones were called with MiXCR by TCRdb after fastp trimmed the public reads at Q25, and only in-frame beta chains were retained. One record per CDR3 amino acid sequence lists the most common genes and DNA. The sample profile shows a few hundred thousand distinct CDR3 sequences; about a sixth of them were found once. The ten largest account for approximately 51% of the sample. This clonotype was counted many times. The antigen this receptor binds is unknown. Within one base of it there is no much larger clone, and no base qualities were kept.

The sequence joins TRBV28 to TRBJ2-7; a stretch of 7 junction bases matches TRBD1. The receptor's source is a human donor in good health (CMV status not recorded). Some clones in this sample may be carry-over from other donors' samples. The source material was CD8+ T cells from PBMCs. The DNA sequence reads TGTGCCAGCAGTTTAGGGACAGCGAGCTCCTACGAGCAGTACTTC. It is translated as CASSLGTASSYEQYF.